This TCR beta chain was recorded in a study of OX40 agonist ivuxolimab in advanced cancers. With respect to the entire study: Ivuxolimab was a fully human IgG2 agonistic monoclonal antibody targeting the costimulatory receptor OX40 (CD134). The dose-escalation cohort was roughly 83% male with a mean age of 60 years, ranging from roughly 20 to 80. Patients were allowed to have had prior anti-PD-1, anti-PD-L1 or anti-CTLA-4 therapy, and about 40% of the dose-escalation patients had been treated with checkpoint inhibitors. Partial responses occurred in three dose-escalation patients, of whom one had hepatocellular carcinoma and two had cutaneous melanoma. Peripheral TCRbeta sequencing was intended to test whether TCR sequence diversity was altered and clonal T-cell expansion was caused by ivuxolimab. Among the 50 to 55 dose-escalation patients, approximately 20 had hepatocellular carcinoma, about 15 melanoma, 9 renal cell carcinoma and 9 head and neck cancer. The paper describes the monotherapy dose-escalation part (N ≈ 49 patients) of the phase I trial of ivuxolimab. Intravenous ivuxolimab was administered to patients every 2 weeks at six dose levels: 0.01, 0.1, 0.3, 1.5, 3 and 10 mg/kg.

Patients with autoimmune disease history or receiving systemic immunosuppression were excluded from the trial. Peripheral blood for TCR sequencing was collected from all dose cohorts at baseline, on cycle 4 day 1, and on cycle 7 day 1. The samples were drawn from a first-in-human, open-label, multicenter phase I dose-escalation trial of ivuxolimab. Adults with locally advanced or metastatic head and neck squamous cell, hepatocellular, melanoma or renal cell carcinoma were enrolled in the trial. Before TCR sequencing, CD4+ and CD8+ T cells were separately sorted from peripheral blood. CDR1 SGHKS and CDR2 YYEKEE are derived from the germline V gene (reference sequence). The CDR3, from cysteine to phenylalanine, totals 17 residues. Kept here is only the CDR3 DNA, which spans 51 bases and is read in frame from base 1. V was cut back by 3 bases and J by 5 bases, leaving a gap of 20 bases between them.

Notes on this clone: Its cognate antigen has yet to be identified. Base qualities are not provided; no much larger clone lies one nucleotide away.

Genomic DNA was isolated from the sorted cells so that the TCRbeta CDR3 region could be sequenced. The immunoSEQ Assay was used to sequence the TCRbeta CDR3 regions. Not all clones reach the TCRdb copy of this immuneACCESS table, which keeps in-frame sequences only. Checked studies attribute under half of the gap to unresolved V genes and leave the rest unexplained. The sample contains tens of thousands of clones, about 91% of them found a single time. Of the sample, under 30% falls within the top ten clones. Results the study describes overall, beyond this receptor: After ivuxolimab, expanded clones were on average more numerous among CD8+ T cells than among CD4+ T cells. At doses of 0.1 to 3.0 mg/kg, clonal expansion of both CD4+ and CD8+ T cells in blood was seen between baseline and week 6. Low levels of normalized T-cell clonal expansion were also shown by some nonresponding patients. Antigen specificity was not determined for the clonally expanded peripheral T cells. In partial responders in the 0.1-3.0 mg/kg groups, normalized peripheral clonal expansion was found to be among the lowest, especially among CD8+ T cells.

The clonotype was recovered from an adult with an advanced solid tumor such as melanoma, head and neck, liver or kidney cancer. This chain is built from TRBV5-5 and TRBJ2-2; TRBD1 is a weak D gene call, 5 bases matching. Specimen: CD4+ or CD8+ T cells sorted from blood, collected in a trial of the OX40 agonist ivuxolimab. This receptor carries the CDR3 CASSWTRVGARTGELFF. The sequence in DNA is TGTGCCAGCAGCTGGACCCGCGTTGGGGCGAGGACCGGGGAGCTGTTTTTT.